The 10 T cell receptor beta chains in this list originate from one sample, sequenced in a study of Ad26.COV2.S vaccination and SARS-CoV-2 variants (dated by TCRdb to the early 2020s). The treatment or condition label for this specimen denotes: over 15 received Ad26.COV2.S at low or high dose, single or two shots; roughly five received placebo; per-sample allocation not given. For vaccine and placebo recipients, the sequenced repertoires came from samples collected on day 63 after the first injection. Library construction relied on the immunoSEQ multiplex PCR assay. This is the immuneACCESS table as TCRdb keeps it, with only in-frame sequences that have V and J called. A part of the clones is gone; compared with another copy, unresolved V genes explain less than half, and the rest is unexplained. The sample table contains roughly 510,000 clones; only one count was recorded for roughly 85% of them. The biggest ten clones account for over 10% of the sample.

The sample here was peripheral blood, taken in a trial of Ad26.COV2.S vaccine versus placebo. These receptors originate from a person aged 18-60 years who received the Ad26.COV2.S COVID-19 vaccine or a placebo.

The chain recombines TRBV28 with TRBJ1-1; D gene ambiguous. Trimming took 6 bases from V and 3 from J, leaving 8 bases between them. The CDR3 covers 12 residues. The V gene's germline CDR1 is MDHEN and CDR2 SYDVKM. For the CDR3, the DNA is TGTGCCAGCAGCCAAGCTCACACTGAAGCTTTCTTT. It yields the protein CASSQAHTEAFF. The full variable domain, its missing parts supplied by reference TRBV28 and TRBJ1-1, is DVKVTQSSRYLVKRTGEKVFLECVQDMDHENMFWYRQDPGLGLRLIYFSYDVKMKEKGDIPEGYSVSREKKERFSLILESASTNQTSMYLCASSQAHTEAFFGQGTRLTVV.

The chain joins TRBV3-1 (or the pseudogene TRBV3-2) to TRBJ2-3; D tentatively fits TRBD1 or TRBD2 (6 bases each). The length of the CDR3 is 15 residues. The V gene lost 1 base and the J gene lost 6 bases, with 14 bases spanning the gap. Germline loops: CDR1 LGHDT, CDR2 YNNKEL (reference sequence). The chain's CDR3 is CASSQGAGRGDTQYF. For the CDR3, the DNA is TGTGCCAGCAGCCAAGGGGCGGGAAGGGGGGATACGCAGTATTTT.

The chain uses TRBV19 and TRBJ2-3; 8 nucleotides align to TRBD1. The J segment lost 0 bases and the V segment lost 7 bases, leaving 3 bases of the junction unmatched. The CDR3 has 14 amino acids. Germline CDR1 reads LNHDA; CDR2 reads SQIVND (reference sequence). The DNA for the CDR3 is TGTGCCAGTACCCGGACAGGGAGCACAGATACGCAGTATTTT. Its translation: CASTRTGSTDTQYF. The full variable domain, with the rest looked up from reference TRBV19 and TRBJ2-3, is DGGITQSPKYLFRKEGQNVTLSCEQNLNHDAMYWYRQDPGQGLRLIYYSQIVNDFQKGDIAEGYSVSREKKESFPLTVTSAQKNPTAFYLCASTRTGSTDTQYFGPGTRLTVL.

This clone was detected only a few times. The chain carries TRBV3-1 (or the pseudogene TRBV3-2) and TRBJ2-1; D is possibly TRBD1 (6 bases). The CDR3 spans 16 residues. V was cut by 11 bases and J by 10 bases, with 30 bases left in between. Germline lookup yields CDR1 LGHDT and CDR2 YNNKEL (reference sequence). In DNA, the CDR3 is TGTGCCGATAGCACTAACAGGGCTGGCCCGATATCGGAGCAGTTCTTC. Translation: CADSTNRAGPISEQFF.

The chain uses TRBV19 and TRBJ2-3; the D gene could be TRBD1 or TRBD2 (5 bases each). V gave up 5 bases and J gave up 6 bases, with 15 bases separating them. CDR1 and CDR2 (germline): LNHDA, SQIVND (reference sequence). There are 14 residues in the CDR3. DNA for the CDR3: TGTGCCAGTAGTCCCAGGGACCCCTCGGATACGCAGTATTTT. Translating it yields CASSPRDPSDTQYF.

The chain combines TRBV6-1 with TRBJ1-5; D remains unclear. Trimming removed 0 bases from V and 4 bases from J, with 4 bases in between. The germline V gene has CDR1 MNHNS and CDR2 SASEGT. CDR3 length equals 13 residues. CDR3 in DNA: TGTGCCAGCAGTGAAGCCGATAATCAGCCCCAGCATTTT. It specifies CASSEADNQPQHF.

The CDR3 reads CASSLQGAREQYF. The CDR3 DNA reads as TGTGCCAGCAGTTTACAGGGGGCTAGGGAGCAGTACTTC. The chain combines TRBV28 with TRBJ2-7, with 8 nucleotides matching TRBD1. The CDR3 has 13 amino acids. V trimming: 2 bases; J trimming: 7 bases; junction bases outside the gene matches: 4. Looked up from germline, CDR1 is MDHEN and CDR2 is SYDVKM. Complete variable domain (other parts from reference TRBV28 and TRBJ2-7): DVKVTQSSRYLVKRTGEKVFLECVQDMDHENMFWYRQDPGLGLRLIYFSYDVKMKEKGDIPEGYSVSREKKERFSLILESASTNQTSMYLCASSLQGAREQYFGPGTRLTVT.

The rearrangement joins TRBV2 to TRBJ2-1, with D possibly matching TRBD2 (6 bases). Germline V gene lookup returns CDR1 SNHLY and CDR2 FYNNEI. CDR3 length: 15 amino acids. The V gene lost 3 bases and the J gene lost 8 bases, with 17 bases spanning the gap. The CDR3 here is CASSDDRETGDEQFF. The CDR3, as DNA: TGTGCCAGCAGTGATGACCGGGAGACGGGCGATGAGCAGTTCTTC.

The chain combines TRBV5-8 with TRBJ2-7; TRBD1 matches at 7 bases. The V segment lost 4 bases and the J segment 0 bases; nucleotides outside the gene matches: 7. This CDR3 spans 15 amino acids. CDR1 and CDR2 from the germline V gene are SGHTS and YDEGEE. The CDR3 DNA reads TGTGCCAGCAGCGCATACAGGGGTAGCTCCTACGAGCAGTACTTC. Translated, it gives CASSAYRGSSYEQYF. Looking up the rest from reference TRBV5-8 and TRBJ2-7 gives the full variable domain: EAGVTQSPTHLIKTRGQQATLRCSPISGHTSVYWYQQALGLGLQFLLWYDEGEERNRGNFPPRFSGRQFPNYSSELNVNALELEDSALYLCASSAYRGSSYEQYFGPGTRLTVT.

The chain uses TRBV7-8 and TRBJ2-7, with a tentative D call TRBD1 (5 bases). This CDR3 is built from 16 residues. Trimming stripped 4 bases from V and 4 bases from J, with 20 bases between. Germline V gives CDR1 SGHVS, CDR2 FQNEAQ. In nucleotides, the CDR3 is TGTGCCAGCAGCTCGCCCGGATCCAAAGGGGATTACGAGCAGTACTTC. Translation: CASSSPGSKGDYEQYF. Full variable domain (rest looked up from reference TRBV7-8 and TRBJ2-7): GAGVSQSPRYKVAKRGQDVALRCDPISGHVSLFWYQQALGQGPEFLTYFQNEAQLDKSGLPSDRFFAERPEGSVSTLKIQRTQQEDSAVYLCASSSPGSKGDYEQYFGPGTRLTVT.